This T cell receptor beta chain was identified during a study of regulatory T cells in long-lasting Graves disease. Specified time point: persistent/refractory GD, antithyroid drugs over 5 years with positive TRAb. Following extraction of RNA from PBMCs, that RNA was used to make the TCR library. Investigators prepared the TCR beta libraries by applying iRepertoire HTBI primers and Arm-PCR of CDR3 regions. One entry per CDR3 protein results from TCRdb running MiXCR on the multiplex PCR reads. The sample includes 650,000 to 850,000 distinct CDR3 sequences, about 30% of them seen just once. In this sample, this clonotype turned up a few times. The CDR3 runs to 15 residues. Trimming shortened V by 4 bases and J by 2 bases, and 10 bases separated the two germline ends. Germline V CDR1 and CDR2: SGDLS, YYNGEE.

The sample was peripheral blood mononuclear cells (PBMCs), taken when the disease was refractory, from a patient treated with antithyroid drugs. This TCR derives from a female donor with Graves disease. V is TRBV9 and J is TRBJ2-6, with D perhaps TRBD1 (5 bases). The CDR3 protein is CASSRDRPGANVLTF. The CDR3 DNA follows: TGTGCCAGCAGCCGCGACAGACCTGGGGCCAACGTCCTGACTTTC.